This TCR beta chain was captured in a study of T cell repertoires in cytomegalovirus infection. Study overall: Carrying CMV and the relevant HLA type showed in public TCR beta signatures.

CDR3 length equals 13 residues. CDR1 is MDHEN, CDR2 SYDVKM, per germline. Trimming left V 6 bases short and J 4 bases short, with 12 bases between. A single record per CDR3 protein comes from TCRdb applying MiXCR to the reads. The data contain approximately 350,000 distinct CDR3 sequences, about 35% of them seen just once; the ten biggest clones take up approximately 12%. In the case of this clonotype: Its antigen is as yet unknown.

This clonotype was obtained from a human donor in good health (CMV status not recorded). Some clones in this sample may be carry-over from other donors' samples. This specimen consisted of cultured PBMCs, obtained from culture after CMV antigen stimulation. This chain links TRBV28 with TRBJ1-1, with a possible D match to TRBD1 (6 bases). CDR3 nucleotides: TGTGCCAGCAGCCCAGGGGTGGGCACTGAAGCTTTCTTT. Protein product: CASSPGVGTEAFF.